Sequencing of this TCR beta chain was carried out in a study of technical replicates of blood from several donors. Repertoires were generated with immunoSEQ multiplex PCR, while TCRdb's copy carries only in-frame clones and drops some. The sample contains 80,000 or so clones, 85% to 95% of which appear only once. This clone has a single count. This CDR3 region has 14 residues. Germline lookup yields CDR1 MDHEN and CDR2 SYDVKM. With V trimmed by 3 bases and J by 5 bases, 5 bases remained unmatched. The sample taken for sequencing was T cells isolated from PBMCs. V is TRBV28 and J is TRBJ2-7, with 9 bases aligning to TRBD2. The TCR comes from a human donor in good health. The CDR3 DNA reads TGTGCCAGCAGTTTTTGGACTAGCGTTCACGAGCAGTACTTC. Protein: CASSFWTSVHEQYF.